The sequence of this T cell receptor (beta chain) was determined in a study of T cell changes during pregnancy in multiple sclerosis. This table comes from immunoSEQ multiplex PCR, and its TCRdb copy is limited to in-frame clones, with some not included. The sample records tens of thousands of clones, 89% being singletons. Trimming pared 3 bases from V and 1 base from J, leaving 12 bases between. Germline CDR1 is SGHAT and CDR2 is FQNNGV. The CDR3 covers 15 residues. This material consisted of CD8+ T cells from peripheral blood mononuclear cells, taken in the third trimester of pregnancy. V is TRBV11-2 and J is TRBJ2-5; weak D call: TRBD2 (6 bases). This TCR derives from a female donor with multiple sclerosis, enrolled in a pregnancy study. The CDR3 loop reads CASSLGGAGQETQYF. In nucleotides, the CDR3 is TGTGCCAGCAGCTTGGGGGGAGCGGGCCAAGAGACCCAGTACTTC.